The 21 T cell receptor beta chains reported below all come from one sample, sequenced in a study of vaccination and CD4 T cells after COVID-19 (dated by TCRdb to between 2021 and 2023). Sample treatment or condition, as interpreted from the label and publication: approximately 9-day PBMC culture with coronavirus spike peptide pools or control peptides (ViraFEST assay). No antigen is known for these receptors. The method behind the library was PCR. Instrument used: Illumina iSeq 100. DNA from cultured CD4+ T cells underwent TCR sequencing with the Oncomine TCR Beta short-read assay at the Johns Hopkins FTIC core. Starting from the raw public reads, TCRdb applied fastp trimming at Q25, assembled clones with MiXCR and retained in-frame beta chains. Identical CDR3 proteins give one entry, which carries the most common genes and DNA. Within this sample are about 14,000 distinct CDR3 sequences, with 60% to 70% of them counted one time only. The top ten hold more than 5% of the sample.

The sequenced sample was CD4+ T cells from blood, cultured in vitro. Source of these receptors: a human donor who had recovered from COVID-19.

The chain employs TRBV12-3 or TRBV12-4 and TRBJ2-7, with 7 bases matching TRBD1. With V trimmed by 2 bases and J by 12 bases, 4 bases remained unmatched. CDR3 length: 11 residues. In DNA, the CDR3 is TGTGCCAGCAGTTTAAGTAGGGGGCGGTACTTC. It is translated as CASSLSRGRYF.

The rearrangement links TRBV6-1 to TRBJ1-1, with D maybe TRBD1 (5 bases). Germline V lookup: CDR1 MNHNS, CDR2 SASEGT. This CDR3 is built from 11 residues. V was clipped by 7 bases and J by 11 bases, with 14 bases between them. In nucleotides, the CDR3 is TGTGCCAGCATTTCGAAGGGGATCGCTTTCTTT. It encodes CASISKGIAFF.

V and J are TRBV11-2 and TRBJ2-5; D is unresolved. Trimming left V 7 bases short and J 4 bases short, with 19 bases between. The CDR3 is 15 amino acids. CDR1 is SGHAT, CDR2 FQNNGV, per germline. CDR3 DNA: TGTGCCAGCATCAAAGGGTTTGATTTTACAGAGACCCAGTACTTC. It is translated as CASIKGFDFTETQYF.

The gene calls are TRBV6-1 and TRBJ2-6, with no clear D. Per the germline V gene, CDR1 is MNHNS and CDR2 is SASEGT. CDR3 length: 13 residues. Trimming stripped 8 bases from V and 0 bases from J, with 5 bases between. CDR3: CASLFSGANVLTF. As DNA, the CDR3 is TGTGCCAGCCTGTTCTCTGGGGCCAACGTCCTGACTTTC.

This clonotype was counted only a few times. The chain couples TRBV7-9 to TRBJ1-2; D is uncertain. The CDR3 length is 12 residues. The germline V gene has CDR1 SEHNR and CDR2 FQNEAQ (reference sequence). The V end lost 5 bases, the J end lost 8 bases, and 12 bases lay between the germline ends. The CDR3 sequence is CASSEAAAGYTF. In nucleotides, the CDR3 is TGTGCCAGCAGCGAGGCGGCCGCCGGCTACACCTTC.

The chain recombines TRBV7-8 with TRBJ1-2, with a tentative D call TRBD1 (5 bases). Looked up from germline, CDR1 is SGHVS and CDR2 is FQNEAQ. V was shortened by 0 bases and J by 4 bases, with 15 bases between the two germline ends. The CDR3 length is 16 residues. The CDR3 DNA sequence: TGTGCCAGCAGCTTAGCGCGCCTTCCAGGGCCCTATGGCTACACCTTC. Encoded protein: CASSLARLPGPYGYTF. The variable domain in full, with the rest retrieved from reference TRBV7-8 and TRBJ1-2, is GAGVSQSPRYKVAKRGQDVALRCDPISGHVSLFWYQQALGQGPEFLTYFQNEAQLDKSGLPSDRFFAERPEGSVSTLKIQRTQQEDSAVYLCASSLARLPGPYGYTFGSGTRLTVV.

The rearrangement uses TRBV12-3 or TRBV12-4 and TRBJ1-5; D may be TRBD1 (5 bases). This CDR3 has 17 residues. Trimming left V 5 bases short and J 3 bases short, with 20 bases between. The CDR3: CASSPVGTGVANQPQHF. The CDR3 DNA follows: TGTGCCAGCAGTCCCGTCGGGACTGGGGTTGCCAATCAGCCCCAGCATTTT.

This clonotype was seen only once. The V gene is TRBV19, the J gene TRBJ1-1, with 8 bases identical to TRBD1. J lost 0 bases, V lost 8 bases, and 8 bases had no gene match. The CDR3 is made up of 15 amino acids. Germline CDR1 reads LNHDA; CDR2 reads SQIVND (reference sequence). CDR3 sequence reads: CASSGQGDVNTEAFF. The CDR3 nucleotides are TGTGCCAGTTCCGGACAGGGCGATGTGAACACTGAAGCTTTCTTT.

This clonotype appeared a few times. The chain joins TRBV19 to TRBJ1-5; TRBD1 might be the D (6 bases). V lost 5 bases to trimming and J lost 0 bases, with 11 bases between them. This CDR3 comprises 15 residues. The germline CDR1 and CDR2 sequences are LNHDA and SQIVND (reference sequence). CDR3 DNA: TGTGCCAGTAGTGAGGGACACTATAGCAATCAGCCCCAGCATTTT. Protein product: CASSEGHYSNQPQHF.

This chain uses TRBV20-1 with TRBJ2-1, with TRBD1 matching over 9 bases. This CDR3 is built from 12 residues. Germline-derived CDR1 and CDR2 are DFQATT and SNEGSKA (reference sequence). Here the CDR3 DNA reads TGCAGCCAAGGACAGGGGAGGTTCGAGCAGTTCTTC. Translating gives CSQGQGRFEQFF.

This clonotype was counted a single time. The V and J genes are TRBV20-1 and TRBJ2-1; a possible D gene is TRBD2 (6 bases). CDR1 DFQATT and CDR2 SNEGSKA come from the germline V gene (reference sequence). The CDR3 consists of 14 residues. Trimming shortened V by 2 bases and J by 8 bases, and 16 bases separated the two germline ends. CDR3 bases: TGCAGTGCTAGACTCCCAGCGGGTATCGATGAGCAGTTCTTC. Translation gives CSARLPAGIDEQFF.

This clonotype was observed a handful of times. CDR3 residues: CSARHPSGGDTQYF. The CDR3 bases are TGCAGTGCTAGACATCCTAGCGGGGGGGATACCCAGTACTTC. This chain joins TRBV20-1 and TRBJ2-5; 12 nucleotides match TRBD2. Per the germline V gene, CDR1 is DFQATT and CDR2 is SNEGSKA (reference sequence). V lost 2 bases to trimming and J lost 8 bases; unmatched junction nucleotides: 6. This CDR3 is 14 amino acids long.

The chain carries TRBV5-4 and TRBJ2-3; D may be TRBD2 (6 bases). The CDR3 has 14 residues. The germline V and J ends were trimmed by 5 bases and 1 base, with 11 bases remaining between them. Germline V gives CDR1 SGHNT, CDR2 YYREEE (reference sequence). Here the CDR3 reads CASRRTGGTDTQYF. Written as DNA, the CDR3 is TGTGCCAGCAGAAGGACGGGAGGCACAGATACGCAGTATTTT.

CDR3 in DNA: TGCGCCAGCAGTCGAGGGACCTTCACAGATACGCAGTATTTT. It translates to CASSRGTFTDTQYF. This chain links TRBV23-1 with TRBJ2-3; D is perhaps TRBD1 or TRBD2 (5 bases each). TRBV23-1 is treated as an ORF (open reading frame) with a function not yet certain. CDR3 length: 14 residues. Trimming took 4 bases from V and 2 from J, leaving 10 bases between them.

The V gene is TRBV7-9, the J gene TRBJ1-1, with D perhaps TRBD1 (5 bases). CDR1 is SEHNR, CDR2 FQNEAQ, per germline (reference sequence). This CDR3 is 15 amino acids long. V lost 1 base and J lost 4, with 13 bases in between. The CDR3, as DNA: TGTGCCAGCAGCTTAGTCGCGGGGCCGGCCACTGAAGCTTTCTTT. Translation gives CASSLVAGPATEAFF. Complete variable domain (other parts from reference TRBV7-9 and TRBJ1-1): DTGVSQNPRHKITKRGQNVTFRCDPISEHNRLYWYRQTLGQGPEFLTYFQNEAQLEKSRLLSDRFSAERPKGSFSTLEIQRTEQGDSAMYLCASSLVAGPATEAFFGQGTRLTVV.

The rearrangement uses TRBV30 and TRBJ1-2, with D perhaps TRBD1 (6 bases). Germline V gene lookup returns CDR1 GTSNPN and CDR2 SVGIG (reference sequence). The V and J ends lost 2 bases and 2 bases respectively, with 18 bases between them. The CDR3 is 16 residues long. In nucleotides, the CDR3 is TGTGCCTGGAGTCTCCAATGGGGGCTAGAAAACTATGGCTACACCTTC. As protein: CAWSLQWGLENYGYTF.

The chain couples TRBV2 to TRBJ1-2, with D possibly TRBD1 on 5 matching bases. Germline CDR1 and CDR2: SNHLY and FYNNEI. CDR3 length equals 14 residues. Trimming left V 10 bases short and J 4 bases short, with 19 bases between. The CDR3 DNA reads TGTGCCAACGCGGGGGTGTCCCCTCTCTATGGCTACACCTTC. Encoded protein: CANAGVSPLYGYTF.

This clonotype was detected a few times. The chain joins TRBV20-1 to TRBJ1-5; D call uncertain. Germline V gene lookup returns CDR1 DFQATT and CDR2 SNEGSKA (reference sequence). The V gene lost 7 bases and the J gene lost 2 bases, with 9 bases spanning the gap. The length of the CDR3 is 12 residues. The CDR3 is CSEEARNQPQHF. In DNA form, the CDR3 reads TGCAGTGAGGAGGCACGCAATCAGCCCCAGCATTTT.

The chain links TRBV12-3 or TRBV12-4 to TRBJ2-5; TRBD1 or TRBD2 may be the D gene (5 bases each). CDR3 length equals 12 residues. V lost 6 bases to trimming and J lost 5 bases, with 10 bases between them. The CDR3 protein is CASRAREETQYF. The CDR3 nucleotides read TGTGCCAGCAGGGCCAGGGAGGAGACCCAGTACTTC.

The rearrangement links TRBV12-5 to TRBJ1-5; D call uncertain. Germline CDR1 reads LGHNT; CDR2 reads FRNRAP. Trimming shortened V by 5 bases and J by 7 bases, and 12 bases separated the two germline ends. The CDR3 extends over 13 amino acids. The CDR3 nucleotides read TGTGCTAGTGGTCTCCAAGGGTCCCAGCCCCAGCATTTT. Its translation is CASGLQGSQPQHF. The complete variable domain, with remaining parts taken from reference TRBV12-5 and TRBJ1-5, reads DARVTQTPRHKVTEMGQEVTMRCQPILGHNTVFWYRQTMMQGLELLAYFRNRAPLDDSGMPKDRFSAEMPDATLATLKIQPSEPRDSAVYFCASGLQGSQPQHFGDGTRLSIL.

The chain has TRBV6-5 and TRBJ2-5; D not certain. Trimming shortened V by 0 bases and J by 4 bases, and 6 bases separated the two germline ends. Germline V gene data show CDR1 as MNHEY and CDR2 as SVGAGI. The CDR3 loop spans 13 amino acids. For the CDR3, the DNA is TGTGCCAGCAGTTACTCGACTCGAGAGACCCAGTACTTC. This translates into CASSYSTRETQYF.